Below, one TCR beta chain is given with its context. The sample belongs to a study of regulatory T cells in long-lasting Graves disease. Arm-PCR of CDR3 regions and iRepertoire HTBI primers were used to build TCR beta libraries. TCRdb ran MiXCR on the multiplex PCR reads and lists one entry per CDR3 protein. The table includes roughly 530,000 distinct CDR3 sequences, about 16% detected once. The time point: newly diagnosed GD, antithyroid drugs for less than 3 months. Preparation of the TCR library used RNA extracted from PBMCs. Between the trimmed V and J ends, which lost 3 bases and 8 bases, there was a span of 10 bases. Looked up from germline, CDR1 is KGHSH and CDR2 is LQKENI. CDR3 length equals 12 residues. This same sample was also part of a study on T cells in Graves' hyperthyroidism and ophthalmopathy.

The chain couples TRBV18 to TRBJ1-2; no clear D gene. The receptor's source is a woman aged 35 to 59 with Graves disease. The sample was peripheral blood mononuclear cells (PBMCs), taken at new diagnosis, from a patient treated with antithyroid drugs. The CDR3 is CASSPYTGGYTF. The CDR3 nucleotides are TGTGCCAGCTCACCCTACACGGGAGGCTACACCTTC.